This TCR beta chain was sequenced for a study of blood T cell repertoires in COVID-19 (TCRdb year 2020). As for the study more broadly: The collaborator samples originated in the United States, Italy and Spain and spanned the acute and convalescent phases of COVID-19. Nearly every sample came with metadata listing a de-identified subject ID, COVID-19 status, age in years and sex. The dataset comprised deeply sampled blood TCRbeta repertoires from subjects exposed to, actively infected with, or recovered from COVID-19. The repertoires were released in a freely available public database intended as a resource for research on the immune response to SARS-CoV-2. The material from the prospective study consisted of cDNA or gDNA derived from T cells, B-cell-depleted T cells, or PBMCs. Samples came from the ongoing ImmuneRACE study (first 160 participants) plus 1,254 subjects from 6 global collaborators. HLA class I and class II types, where available, came from metadata supplied by the sample provider rather than from assay-based typing.

Findings and caveats that apply to the study as a whole: The quantity of clinical and demographic metadata differed by source and by participant and was supplied without curation.

The CDR3 sequence holds 12 residues, the cysteine and phenylalanine included. Here the CDR3 DNA is all that survives: 36 bases in frame from base 1. V gives up 6 bases and J gives up 6 bases, and the segment between their germline ends measures 11 bases. The CDR1 and CDR2 encoded by the germline V gene are LGHNT and FRNRAP. Notes on this clone: Its recognized antigen is unknown. Base qualities were left out, and no much larger clone turns up one base away.

Participants in the prospective study were aged roughly 18 to 89 years, lived in 20 to 30 United States geographic areas, and enrolled through a virtual design. To assign participants to cohorts, the prospective study relied on clinical history that participants themselves reported in a screening survey and a study questionnaire. Exposed participants had been in contact, within 2 weeks of entering the study, with a person who had a PCR-confirmed or clinician-diagnosed case of COVID-19. Mobile phlebotomists in the prospective study collected whole blood, serum and a nasopharyngeal or oropharyngeal swab from every participant. Additional blood draws and questionnaires over an approximately two-month period could optionally be provided by prospective study participants. Prospective study blood samples were shipped either frozen or at room temperature before DNA extraction. The immunoSEQ Assay, a bias-controlled multiplex PCR, was used to amplify TCRbeta CDR3 regions from genomic DNA. The authors' pipeline ran thus. The number of nucleated cells in each sample was estimated by amplification of reference gene primers within the assay. To quantify the absolute abundance of each unique TCRbeta CDR3 rearrangement, sequence reads were collapsed and filtered. Productive Simpson clonality was computed per sample as the square root of Simpson's diversity index over productive rearrangements. This immuneACCESS table, as held by TCRdb, lists in-frame sequences with V and J called but not all clones. Of the missing ones, under half trace to an unresolved V gene in checked studies; the others have no known cause. The V and J calls and clone size are taken from that table; D and trimming were inferred from the DNA. Here the sample has some 400,000 clones; roughly nine tenths occur a single time. Just over 0.85% of the sample belongs to the ten largest clones.

The receptor's source is a woman aged 40 to 49 who had been exposed to COVID-19. Specimen: PBMCs or T cells enriched from blood (not recorded which). The sequence links TRBV12-5 to TRBJ1-1, with TRBD1 as a weak D call on 6 bases. The DNA sequence is as follows: TGTGCTAGTGGGGAGAAGGGGGCTGAAGCTTTCTTT. Its product reads: CASGEKGAEAFF.